The 16 T cell receptor beta chains in this list originate from one sample, sequenced in a study of T cell repertoires in cytomegalovirus infection. TCRdb re-derived calls from the reads in MiXCR, one entry per CDR3 protein. The data show about 150,000 distinct CDR3 sequences, 20% to 30% seen once. Sequenced sample: PBMCs. These receptor sequences come from a human donor in good health (CMV status not recorded). Some clones in this sample may be carry-over from other donors' samples.

Many counts were recorded for this clonotype. The rearrangement uses TRBV11-3 and TRBJ2-1; D call uncertain. V gave up 0 bases and J gave up 9 bases, with 12 bases separating them. This CDR3 has 14 amino acids. Germline lookup yields CDR1 SGHNT and CDR2 YENEEA. CDR3 sequence reads: CASSLDRSPTEQFF. CDR3 in DNA: TGTGCCAGCAGCTTAGATCGTTCGCCCACTGAGCAGTTCTTC.

V and J are TRBV20-1 and TRBJ2-6, with 8 nucleotides matching TRBD2. The CDR3 contains 16 residues. J lost 0 bases, V lost 6 bases, and 7 bases had no gene match. Germline-derived CDR1 and CDR2 are DFQATT and SNEGSKA (reference sequence). This CDR3 is CSAPTGGNSGANVLTF. The CDR3 DNA is TGCAGTGCCCCGACGGGAGGGAACTCTGGGGCCAACGTCCTGACTTTC.

This chain joins TRBV7-9 and TRBJ1-2; D gene uncertain. From germline, CDR1 is SEHNR and CDR2 FQNEAQ (reference sequence). This CDR3 is built from 13 residues. Trimming took off 5 bases at V and 4 bases at J, with 11 bases between the two ends. The CDR3 spells CASSQDAIYGYTF. In nucleotides, the CDR3 is TGTGCCAGCAGCCAGGACGCCATCTATGGCTACACCTTC.

This clonotype was detected only a few times. This chain links TRBV7-9 with TRBJ2-5, with D hard to call. Trimming took 5 bases from V and 2 from J, leaving 6 bases between them. Germline CDR1 reads SEHNR; CDR2 reads FQNEAQ (reference sequence). The CDR3 runs 12 residues. CDR3 sequence (DNA): TGTGCCAGCAGCCCCCGGCAAGAGACCCAGTACTTC. Its translation: CASSPRQETQYF.

This clonotype was observed a handful of times. The chain has TRBV7-9 and TRBJ2-6; D gene ambiguous. Germline CDR1 and CDR2: SEHNR and FQNEAQ (reference sequence). With 1 base removed from V and 5 bases from J, the gap between germline ends came to 9 bases. The CDR3 runs 15 residues. The CDR3 protein is CASSLGHARANVLTF. DNA for the CDR3: TGTGCCAGCAGCTTAGGGCATGCCAGGGCCAACGTCCTGACTTTC.

The chain joins TRBV6-5 to TRBJ2-5, with D unresolved. This CDR3 has 12 residues. The germline V gene has CDR1 MNHEY and CDR2 SVGAGI. V lost 5 bases, J lost 4 bases, and 8 bases lay in between. The CDR3 nucleotides are TGTGCCAGCAGTCCGGGTTTAGAGACCCAGTACTTC. Translated, it gives CASSPGLETQYF.

J is TRBJ1-5 and V is TRBV9; no clear D. Trimming stripped 7 bases from V and 1 base from J, with 15 bases between. This CDR3 region has 15 residues. Germline CDR1 SGDLS, CDR2 YYNGEE. This chain's CDR3 is CASSREGLSNQPQHF. The CDR3 region has the DNA TGTGCCAGCTCGAGGGAAGGCCTAAGCAATCAGCCCCAGCATTTT.

This clonotype was detected only a few times. The J gene is TRBJ1-5, the V gene TRBV28, with a tentative D call TRBD1 (5 bases). Looked up from germline, CDR1 is MDHEN and CDR2 is SYDVKM. V lost 6 bases and J 0 bases, leaving 12 bases between the germline ends. This CDR3 is built from 15 residues. This CDR3 is CASSPHGGSNQPQHF. CDR3 bases: TGTGCCAGCAGCCCGCACGGGGGTAGCAATCAGCCCCAGCATTTT. The whole variable domain, filled in from reference TRBV28 and TRBJ1-5, reads DVKVTQSSRYLVKRTGEKVFLECVQDMDHENMFWYRQDPGLGLRLIYFSYDVKMKEKGDIPEGYSVSREKKERFSLILESASTNQTSMYLCASSPHGGSNQPQHFGDGTRLSIL.

This clonotype has only a few counts. The chain couples TRBV24-1 to TRBJ2-1; D gene uncertain. The V end was cut by 5 bases, the J end by 7 bases, with 8 bases between. The germline CDR1 and CDR2 sequences are KGHDR and SFDVKD. CDR3 length equals 12 residues. The CDR3 DNA reads as TGTGCCACCAGTGGGGCTGGGAATGAGCAGTTCTTC. Translated, it gives CATSGAGNEQFF.

This clonotype has just a few counts. The chain couples TRBV7-2 to TRBJ2-5, with 7 bases aligning to TRBD2. Trimming removed 5 bases from V and 2 bases from J; junction bases left unmatched: 5. Germline lookup yields CDR1 SGHTA and CDR2 FQGNSA. The length of the CDR3 is 14 residues. The CDR3 sequence: CASSIGLGQETQYF. The CDR3 region has the DNA TGTGCCAGCAGCATTGGACTAGGTCAAGAGACCCAGTACTTC.

J is TRBJ2-5 and V is TRBV20-1; no firm D call. Trimming took 0 bases from V and 7 from J, leaving 6 bases between them. Germline V gives CDR1 DFQATT, CDR2 SNEGSKA (reference sequence). The CDR3 has 11 residues. For the CDR3, the DNA is TGCAGTGCTAGAGATATCGGGACCCAGTACTTC. It codes for CSARDIGTQYF.

The CDR3 protein is CADLPTSGNNIEQFF. DNA for the CDR3: TGTGCCGACCTCCCGACTAGCGGGAACAATATCGAGCAGTTCTTC. This chain links TRBV2 with TRBJ2-1; TRBD2 aligns across 11 bases. Germline values: CDR1 SNHLY, CDR2 FYNNEI. The CDR3 sequence is 15 residues long. The J segment lost 10 bases and the V segment lost 11 bases, leaving 16 bases of the junction unmatched.

J is TRBJ1-2 and V is TRBV28; a weak D match, TRBD1 (5 bases). CDR1 is MDHEN, CDR2 SYDVKM, per germline. This CDR3 has 17 amino acids. Deletions cut 3 bases from V and 4 bases from J, with 21 bases between. The CDR3 DNA is TGTGCCAGCAGTTTTGGGGGGAATTCAGGGCGTGCCTATGGCTACACCTTC. This sequence encodes CASSFGGNSGRAYGYTF.

This clonotype appeared many times. This chain joins TRBV7-8 and TRBJ1-6; D is ambiguous. The length of the CDR3 is 15 residues. V was pared by 0 bases and J by 7 bases, with 10 bases between. Germline CDR1 SGHVS, CDR2 FQNEAQ. The CDR3, as DNA: TGTGCCAGCAGCTTAGCGAGGATAGGGAATTCACCCCTCCACTTT. Its protein product is CASSLARIGNSPLHF.

This clonotype was detected a few times. The V call is TRBV7-6, the J call TRBJ1-5; D not resolved. The CDR3 spans 13 residues. The germline V gene has CDR1 SGHVS and CDR2 FNYEAQ. V lost 5 bases and J 9 bases, leaving 14 bases between the germline ends. Here the CDR3 reads CASSDSIGRPQHF. The CDR3 DNA follows: TGTGCCAGCAGCGACTCGATAGGGAGGCCCCAGCATTTT.

The V and J genes are TRBV6-2 or TRBV6-3 and TRBJ1-2; D remains ambiguous. From germline, CDR1 is MNHEY and CDR2 SVGEGT. The CDR3 consists of 11 residues. V lost 6 bases, J lost 5 bases, and 7 bases lay in between. CDR3 protein: CASRLQYGYTF. The CDR3 nucleotides are TGTGCCAGCAGGCTTCAATATGGCTACACCTTC.